This section outlines one TCR beta chain sequence together with its context. J gave up 9 bases and V 2 bases, and 0 bases lay outside the gene matches. The CDR3 loop spans 13 amino acids. Germline-derived CDR1 and CDR2 are WNHNN and SYGVQD (reference sequence). The data stem from a study of blood T cell repertoires in COVID-19. On the study more broadly: The study drew acute and convalescent COVID-19 samples from the United States, Italy and Spain. T cells, B-cell-depleted T cells, or PBMCs provided the cDNA or gDNA that served as material.

Data came from immunoSEQ multiplex PCR; TCRdb stores just in-frame clones and leaves some out. Of under 150,000 clones listed, under 85% are singletons. Self-reported history from a screening survey and questionnaire set each donor's cohort. Symptom resolution, clearance, or two negative PCRs marked the recovered donors of Cohort 3. Sequencing used PBMCs or T cells enriched from blood (not recorded which). This clonotype originated in a man aged 25 to 40 who had recovered from COVID-19. The V gene is TRBV10-1, the J gene TRBJ2-1; TRBD2 aligns across 11 bases. The CDR3 reads CASSELAGGEQFF. CDR3 nucleotides: TGCGCCAGCAGTGAGCTAGCGGGAGGTGAGCAGTTCTTC.